This T cell receptor beta chain was documented in a study of identical twins. General study findings and limits: Models, which agreed with sharing between unrelated individuals, nonetheless underestimated the out-of-frame TCR alpha sharing seen in monozygotic twins. The presence of invariant MAIT and iNKT cells could partly confound analyses of zero-insertion sequences.

About this clonotype itself: The antigen is not known.

TCRdb analysed the 5' RACE reads with MiXCR anew, one entry per CDR3 protein. The table lists hundreds of thousands of distinct CDR3 sequences, 24% of them singletons. The CDR3 consists of 15 residues. The germline V gene encodes CDR1 LGHDT and CDR2 YNNKEL (reference sequence). Losses at the gene ends were 2 bases for V and 5 bases for J; bases not matched to a gene: 6. Healthy Caucasian donors formed the entire cohort. These data are also associated with another study on T cells expressing NK-cell markers.

The chain carries TRBV3-1 and TRBJ2-1; 7 nucleotides align to TRBD2. Input material: CD4+ T cells sorted from blood. The sequence derives from a woman in her late teens or twenties in good health. DNA for the CDR3: TGTGCCAGCAGCCAATCGGAGCGGGACGACAATGAGCAGTTCTTC. Translated: CASSQSERDDNEQFF.